The present TCR beta chain was sequenced within a study of blood T cells in healthy people across ages. V lost 0 bases, J lost 1 base, and 7 bases stayed unmatched. Per the germline V gene, CDR1 is LGHDT and CDR2 is YNNKEL (reference sequence). CDR3 size: 17 residues. A second roughly 6 to 12 cycle PCR used barcoded and J-beta primers. TCRdb recomputed calls from the 5' RACE reads with MiXCR, one row per CDR3 protein. The profile covers hundreds of thousands of distinct CDR3 sequences, with around 20% appearing a single time and 3% to 4% taken by the ten largest. This clonotype turned up a few times. The specimen sequenced was blood. This chain links TRBV3-1 with TRBJ2-3, with 7 bases identical to TRBD1. The source is a man in his 70s in good health. This CDR3 reads CASSQDRPGGGTDTQYF. CDR3 coding DNA: TGTGCCAGCAGCCAAGATCGGCCAGGGGGAGGCACAGATACGCAGTATTTT.